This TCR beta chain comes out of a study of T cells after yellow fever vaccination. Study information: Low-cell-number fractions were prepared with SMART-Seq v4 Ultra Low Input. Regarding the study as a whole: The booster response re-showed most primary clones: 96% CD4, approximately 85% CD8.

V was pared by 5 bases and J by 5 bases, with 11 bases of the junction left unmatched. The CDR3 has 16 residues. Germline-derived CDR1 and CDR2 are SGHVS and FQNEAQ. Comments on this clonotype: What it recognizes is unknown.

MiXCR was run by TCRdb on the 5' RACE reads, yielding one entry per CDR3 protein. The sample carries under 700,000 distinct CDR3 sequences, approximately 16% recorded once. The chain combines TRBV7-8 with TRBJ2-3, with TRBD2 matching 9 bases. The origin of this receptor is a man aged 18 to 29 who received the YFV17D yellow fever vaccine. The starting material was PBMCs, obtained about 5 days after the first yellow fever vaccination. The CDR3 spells CASSPRSGGSQDTQYF. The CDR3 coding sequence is TGTGCCAGCAGCCCACGTAGCGGGGGTTCCCAAGATACGCAGTATTTT. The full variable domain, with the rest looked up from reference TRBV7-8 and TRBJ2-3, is GAGVSQSPRYKVAKRGQDVALRCDPISGHVSLFWYQQALGQGPEFLTYFQNEAQLDKSGLPSDRFFAERPEGSVSTLKIQRTQQEDSAVYLCASSPRSGGSQDTQYFGPGTRLTVL.